These 26 T cell receptor beta chains came from one sample sequenced in a study of blood T cell repertoires in COVID-19. Method: immunoSEQ multiplex PCR; TCRdb's copy keeps in-frame clones and lacks some. The sample shows fewer than 100,000 clones, about 80% of them seen only once. The sequencing input was peripheral blood. The receptors originated from a man aged 65 to 85 with acute or convalescent COVID-19.

This clone was seen once. This chain joins TRBV18 and TRBJ2-5; D uncertain. Germline CDR1 KGHSH, CDR2 LQKENI. V gave up 4 bases and J gave up 0 bases, with 3 bases separating them. The CDR3 sequence is 12 residues long. CDR3 protein: CASSLDQETQYF. The CDR3 coding sequence is TGTGCCAGCTCACTCGACCAAGAGACCCAGTACTTC.

The J gene is TRBJ1-1, the V gene TRBV2; D not resolved. This CDR3 has 13 amino acids. Per germline, CDR1 SNHLY and CDR2 FYNNEI. Trimming stripped 5 bases from V and 0 bases from J, with 7 bases between. CDR3 nucleotide sequence: TGTGCCAGCAGTCGAGATTTGAACACTGAAGCTTTCTTT. The encoded protein is CASSRDLNTEAFF.

The chain carries TRBV29-1 and TRBJ1-1; 9 nucleotides match TRBD1. J lost 7 bases, V lost 1 base, and 7 bases had no gene match. The CDR3 is 14 residues long. CDR1 is SQVTM, CDR2 ANQGSEA, per germline. The CDR3 bases are TGCAGCGTTGAAGTTCCGGGACAGGGAGATGAAGCTTTCTTT. It is translated as CSVEVPGQGDEAFF.

V is TRBV28 and J is TRBJ2-4, with TRBD2 as a possible D gene (6 bases). The CDR3 totals 15 residues. The V and J ends lost 6 bases and 2 bases respectively, with 14 bases between them. The germline CDR1 and CDR2 sequences are MDHEN and SYDVKM. The CDR3 loop is CASSFLGGTKNIQYF. In nucleotides, the CDR3 is TGTGCCAGCAGCTTCCTGGGGGGAACCAAAAACATTCAGTACTTC.

This clone occurred a few times. The rearrangement links TRBV18 to TRBJ2-1, with D maybe TRBD2 (5 bases). V was shortened by 6 bases and J by 0 bases, with 15 bases between the two germline ends. From germline, CDR1 is KGHSH and CDR2 LQKENI. The CDR3 contains 16 residues. The CDR3, as DNA: TGTGCCAGCTCGCTGTCTAGCACCCCCTCCTACAATGAGCAGTTCTTC. Its protein product is CASSLSSTPSYNEQFF.

This chain joins TRBV29-1 and TRBJ1-2, with D hard to call. The germline V gene has CDR1 SQVTM and CDR2 ANQGSEA. Trimming left V 4 bases short and J 2 bases short, with 11 bases between. This CDR3 is 13 amino acids long. CDR3 coding DNA: TGCAGCGTTGGGGCAGGACTAAACTATGGCTACACCTTC. Translating it yields CSVGAGLNYGYTF.

This chain joins TRBV9 and TRBJ2-1, with TRBD1 as a possible D gene (5 bases). Per the germline V gene, CDR1 is SGDLS and CDR2 is YYNGEE. The CDR3 sequence is 14 residues long. Trimming removed 3 bases at V and 4 bases at J, with 11 bases between. Here the CDR3 reads CASSGRVGYNEQFF. The CDR3 bases are TGTGCCAGCAGCGGCAGGGTGGGGTACAATGAGCAGTTCTTC.

CDR3 nucleotides: TGTGCCAGCAGCGTAGACCCGAGGCCGACCGTATACAATGAGCAGTTCTTC. Translating it yields CASSVDPRPTVYNEQFF. V and J are TRBV9 and TRBJ2-1, with no clear D. Per germline, CDR1 SGDLS and CDR2 YYNGEE. The CDR3 length is 17 residues. V lost 0 bases to trimming and J lost 4 bases, with 17 bases between them.

The J gene is TRBJ1-6, the V gene TRBV27, with D perhaps TRBD1 (6 bases). CDR1 is MNHEY and CDR2 is SMNVEV in the germline V gene (reference sequence). This CDR3 comprises 14 residues. V lost 3 bases and J 6 bases, leaving 9 bases between the germline ends. CDR3 nucleotides: TGTGCCAGCAGTTTGAGGACAGTTAATTCACCCCTCCACTTT. It encodes CASSLRTVNSPLHF.

The chain uses TRBV18 and TRBJ2-4, with D possibly TRBD1 on 6 matching bases. CDR3 size: 15 residues. V lost 0 bases, J lost 4 bases, and 10 bases lay in between. Germline lookup yields CDR1 KGHSH and CDR2 LQKENI. This chain's CDR3 is CASSPPTGSKNIQYF. DNA for the CDR3: TGTGCCAGCTCACCACCGACAGGTTCAAAAAACATTCAGTACTTC.

This clone turned up a few times. The rearrangement links TRBV6-1 to TRBJ1-2; 10 bases are a match to TRBD1. J was trimmed by 5 bases and V by 1 base; bases with no gene match: 10. The CDR3 has 17 residues. Germline V gene sequence: CDR1 MNHNS, CDR2 SASEGT. The CDR3 region is CASSEVMTGGAGYGYTF. CDR3 in DNA: TGTGCCAGCAGTGAAGTGATGACAGGGGGCGCGGGGTATGGCTACACCTTC.

The chain links TRBV4-2 to TRBJ2-3; TRBD2 agrees at 8 bases. The germline CDR1 and CDR2 sequences are LGHNA and YNFKEQ. There are 16 residues in the CDR3. V was clipped by 0 bases and J by 0 bases; unmatched bases: 2. The CDR3 coding sequence is TGTGCCAGCAGCCAAGAACCTAGCGGGAGCACAGATACGCAGTATTTT. As protein: CASSQEPSGSTDTQYF.

The V gene is TRBV19, the J gene TRBJ2-3; weak D call: TRBD2 (7 bases). The CDR3 is made up of 14 amino acids. Germline loops: CDR1 LNHDA, CDR2 SQIVND (reference sequence). Trimming left V 8 bases short and J 4 bases short, with 16 bases between. The CDR3 is CASRGLAAADTQYF. The CDR3 nucleotides read TGTGCCAGTCGGGGGCTAGCGGCGGCAGATACGCAGTATTTT.

The chain links TRBV19 to TRBJ2-2, with a possible D match to TRBD1 (6 bases). The CDR3 is made up of 16 amino acids. Germline values: CDR1 LNHDA, CDR2 SQIVND (reference sequence). Trimming removed 0 bases from V and 0 bases from J, with 8 bases in between. For the CDR3, the DNA is TGTGCCAGTAGTATAGATGGGACAACGAACACCGGGGAGCTGTTTTTT. Translation: CASSIDGTTNTGELFF.

V and J are TRBV7-9 and TRBJ1-2; TRBD1 might be the D (6 bases). CDR3 size: 15 residues. The germline V gene encodes CDR1 SEHNR and CDR2 FQNEAQ (reference sequence). V shed 6 bases and J shed 4 bases, with 18 bases lying between them. The CDR3 nucleotides are TGTGCCAGCAGACCCCAGGGGCGACATTCCTATGGCTACACCTTC. Its translation: CASRPQGRHSYGYTF.

This clone was seen a handful of times. The chain uses TRBV29-1 and TRBJ1-2; D gene uncertain. The V end lost 3 bases, the J end lost 2 bases, and 13 bases lay between the germline ends. The germline gives CDR1 SQVTM, CDR2 ANQGSEA. The CDR3 has 14 residues. CDR3 in DNA: TGCAGCGTTGACTCGTGGGGAGGGAACTATGGCTACACCTTC. This translates into CSVDSWGGNYGYTF.

The chain joins TRBV11-3 to TRBJ2-7, with 7 bases aligning to TRBD1. Per the germline V gene, CDR1 is SGHNT and CDR2 is YENEEA. The J segment lost 3 bases and the V segment lost 3 bases, leaving 2 bases of the junction unmatched. The CDR3 is made up of 13 amino acids. The CDR3 DNA is TGTGCCAGCAGCTTTCGGGACAGCTACGAGCAGTACTTC. Its protein is CASSFRDSYEQYF.

This chain links TRBV3-1 (or the pseudogene TRBV3-2) with TRBJ1-4; 9 bases line up with TRBD1. Germline CDR1 is LGHDT and CDR2 is YNNKEL (reference sequence). The CDR3 contains 16 residues. J gave up 7 bases and V 4 bases, and 10 bases lay outside the gene matches. In DNA form, the CDR3 reads TGTGCCAGCAGCCCAAACCGGGACAGGGTAGCTGAAAAACTGTTTTTT. It codes for CASSPNRDRVAEKLFF.

This clone was seen just once. The chain recombines TRBV19 with TRBJ1-1; TRBD1 matches at 7 bases. Germline trimming cut 4 bases from V and 0 bases from J; bases unmatched to any gene: 8. Germline loops: CDR1 LNHDA, CDR2 SQIVND (reference sequence). The CDR3 loop spans 16 amino acids. As DNA, the CDR3 is TGTGCCAGTAGTACTAGGGGGCGAGGGATGAACACTGAAGCTTTCTTT. It codes for CASSTRGRGMNTEAFF.

This clone appeared a single time. The chain has TRBV9 and TRBJ1-6; TRBD1 might be the D (5 bases). The CDR3 extends over 17 amino acids. The germline V gene has CDR1 SGDLS and CDR2 YYNGEE. Deletions cut 3 bases from V and 0 bases from J, with 13 bases between. This CDR3 is CASSAGGTSSYNSPLHF. In DNA, the CDR3 is TGTGCCAGCAGCGCCGGGGGGACTAGCTCCTATAATTCACCCCTCCACTTT.

The chain recombines TRBV28 with TRBJ2-5; 9 positions agree with TRBD1. This CDR3 region has 15 residues. The germline CDR1 and CDR2 sequences are MDHEN and SYDVKM. V was pared by 1 base and J by 5 bases, with 5 bases of the junction left unmatched. CDR3 sequence (DNA): TGTGCCAGCAGTTTATCGGGACAGGGAGGGGAGACCCAGTACTTC. Protein sequence: CASSLSGQGGETQYF.

The genes are TRBV7-2 and TRBJ2-3; no clear D. Per the germline V gene, CDR1 is SGHTA and CDR2 is FQGNSA. Trimming shortened V by 5 bases and J by 6 bases, and 9 bases separated the two germline ends. This CDR3 contains 12 residues. CDR3 protein: CASSLSPDTQYF. The CDR3 coding sequence is TGTGCCAGCAGCCTGAGTCCGGATACGCAGTATTTT.

This sequence joins TRBV11-2 and TRBJ1-1; D might be TRBD1 (6 bases). The CDR3 extends over 15 amino acids. Trimming stripped 5 bases from V and 3 bases from J, with 16 bases between. CDR1 and CDR2 (germline): SGHAT, FQNNGV. This chain's CDR3 is CASSPPGGGYTEAFF. For the CDR3, the DNA is TGTGCCAGCAGCCCTCCCGGGGGGGGCTACACTGAAGCTTTCTTT.

The V gene is TRBV10-3, the J gene TRBJ2-2; D is perhaps TRBD2 (5 bases). The CDR3 is 17 residues long. Trimming removed 0 bases from V and 0 bases from J, with 11 bases in between. Germline-derived CDR1 and CDR2 are ENHRY and SYGVKD. The CDR3 spells CAISESRAGANTGELFF. For the CDR3, the DNA is TGTGCCATCAGTGAGTCGAGGGCCGGAGCGAACACCGGGGAGCTGTTTTTT.

This clone was detected once. The chain combines TRBV4-1 with TRBJ2-3; 7 nucleotides align to TRBD2. Germline V gene sequence: CDR1 MGHRA, CDR2 YSYEKL. This CDR3 has 16 residues. Trimming at V came to 0 bases and at J to 3 bases, leaving 6 bases not matched to a gene. The CDR3 reads CASSQDLAGVTDTQYF. The CDR3 DNA is TGCGCCAGCAGCCAAGATCTTGCGGGAGTTACAGATACGCAGTATTTT.

The chain recombines TRBV5-1 with TRBJ2-5; 10 positions agree with TRBD2. V lost 1 base to trimming and J lost 0 bases; unmatched junction nucleotides: 15. This CDR3 is 20 amino acids long. Germline V gives CDR1 SGHRS, CDR2 YFSETQ. CDR3: CASSLRALAGAPSYQETQYF. DNA for the CDR3: TGCGCCAGCAGCTTGAGGGCCCTAGCGGGAGCCCCCTCTTACCAAGAGACCCAGTACTTC.